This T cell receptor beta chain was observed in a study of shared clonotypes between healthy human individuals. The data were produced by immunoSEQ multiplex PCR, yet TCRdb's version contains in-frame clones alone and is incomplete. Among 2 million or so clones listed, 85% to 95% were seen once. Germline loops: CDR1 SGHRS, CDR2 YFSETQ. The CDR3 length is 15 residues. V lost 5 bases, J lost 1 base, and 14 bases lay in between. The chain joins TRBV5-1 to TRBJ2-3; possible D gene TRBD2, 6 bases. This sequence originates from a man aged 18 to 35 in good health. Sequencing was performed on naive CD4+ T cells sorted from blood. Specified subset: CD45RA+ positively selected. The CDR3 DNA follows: TGCGCCAGCAGTCGAGACCCGGGGGGCACAGATACGCAGTATTTT. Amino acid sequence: CASSRDPGGTDTQYF.